The subject of this entry is one T cell receptor beta chain. This clone was seen repeatedly, ten times or more. The antigen it recognizes is unknown. No base quality values were provided; no much bigger clone lies one nucleotide off. This specimen comes from a study of PD-L1 blockade in urothelial cancer (dated by TCRdb to 2017 to 2019). With regard to the full study: All patients started therapy around 2014 and received atezolizumab 1,200 mg intravenously every 3 weeks. Eight to ten patients achieved durable clinical benefit and approximately 20 did not. Patients had an ECOG performance status of 0 or 1 and had received between 0 and 3 prior chemotherapy regimens. Blood samples were analyzed at 3 weeks after treatment start (second dose) and at 6 weeks after treatment start. Pretreatment tumor samples, along with matched peripheral blood serially collected before and after atezolizumab treatment, were subjected to TCR sequencing. Twenty-nine patients had pretreatment blood TCR-seq, some 25 had at least one posttreatment blood collection, and some 25 had tumor TCR-seq. Somatic, immune and clinical correlates of response to PD-L1 blockade with atezolizumab in urothelial cancer were the focus of an exploratory multi-omic analysis. A median of approximately 140,000 T cells and around 81,000 unique TCRs was obtained from blood samples, and a median clonality of approximately 0.08 was observed. Durable clinical benefit meant progression-free survival longer than 6 months, and TCR features were also tested against progression-free and overall survival. About 90% of the roughly 30 patients were identified as males with urothelial cancer of bladder origin, and a prior smoking history was reported by 18 of 29 patients. In the same patients who had TCR sequencing, pretreatment tumors also underwent whole exome sequencing and RNA sequencing. Results the study describes overall, beyond this receptor: Among patients with durable benefit, tumor-associated TCR clones showed greater expansion in peripheral blood 3 weeks after treatment started (n = 22, p = 0.022). Because the sample size was small (n of about 27) and many exploratory analyses were performed, the results are intended to be hypothesis-generating. Improved progression-free and overall survival was associated with having pretreatment peripheral blood TCR clonality below the median.

Synthetic TCR analog templates were spiked into each PCR so that absolute template abundance could be estimated from read counts. Using the immunoSEQ assay, TCRbeta CDR3 regions were amplified from genomic DNA with bias-controlled V and J gene primers. Sequencing of rearranged TCRbeta segments was done at approximately 20X coverage. In the authors' own workflow: Sequencing errors were corrected by clustering, and CDR3s were annotated against IMGT so that V, D and J genes could be assigned. Downstream analyses used only productive TCRbeta rearrangements and left out out-of-frame or stop-codon sequences. To compute clonality, Shannon entropy was normalized by the log of the number of unique productive sequences and then subtracted from one. Fisher's exact test with Benjamini-Hochberg correction, at a threshold of adjusted p below 0.01, was used to find clones that differed between time points or between blood and tumor. TCRdb's version of the immuneACCESS table is confined to in-frame rearrangements and falls short of the full clone set. An unresolved V gene accounts for under half of the shortfall where checked; the remainder is of unknown origin. The V and J calls and clone size come from that table; D and trimming were worked out from the DNA. The sample table records 35,000 to 50,000 clones; approximately 80% of these occur just once. The leading ten clones occupy roughly 17% of the sample.

V is shortened by 6 bases, J by 8 bases, and the region joining them spans 13 bases. CDR1 and CDR2 are read off the germline V gene as MDHEN and SYDVKM. Counted from cysteine to phenylalanine, this CDR3 has 12 amino acids. Only the CDR3 DNA is retained, 36 bases long and in frame from the first base. This specimen's time point label, interpreted: pretreatment peripheral blood. The cohort comprised nearly 30 patients with locally advanced or metastatic urothelial carcinoma treated at Memorial Sloan Kettering on a trial protocol. Peripheral blood mononuclear cells were collected from each patient pretreatment and during treatment, giving between 1 and 8 total time points per patient. The Qiagen DNeasy Blood extraction kit was used to purify genomic DNA from total PBMCs and from tumor samples. Collected pretreatment and during treatment, PBMCs were isolated and stored as previously described.

The receptor chain draws on TRBV28 and TRBJ1-1; there is no confident call for the D gene. The source material was PBMCs, sampled around atezolizumab (anti-PD-L1) treatment. The clonotype originates from a man in his sixties with urothelial cancer. The CDR3 region has the sequence CASRLGEAEAFF. DNA sequence: TGTGCCAGCAGGCTCGGGGAGGCCGAAGCTTTCTTT.